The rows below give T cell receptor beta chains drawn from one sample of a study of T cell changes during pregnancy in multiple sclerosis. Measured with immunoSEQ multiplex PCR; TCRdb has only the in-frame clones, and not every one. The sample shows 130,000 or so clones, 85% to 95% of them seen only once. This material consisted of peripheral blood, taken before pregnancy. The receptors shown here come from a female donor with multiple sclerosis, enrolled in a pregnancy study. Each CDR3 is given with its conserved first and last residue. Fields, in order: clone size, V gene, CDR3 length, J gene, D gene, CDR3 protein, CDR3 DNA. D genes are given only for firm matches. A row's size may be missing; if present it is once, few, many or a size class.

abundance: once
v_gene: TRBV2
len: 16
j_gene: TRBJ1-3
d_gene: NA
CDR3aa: CASSFVADSSGNTIYF
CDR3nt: TGTGCCAGCAGTTTTGTTGCGGACAGCTCTGGAAACACCATATATTTT

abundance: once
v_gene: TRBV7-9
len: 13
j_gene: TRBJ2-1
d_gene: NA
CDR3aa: CASSSPTRSEQFF
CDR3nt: TGTGCCAGCAGCTCCCCGACTCGGAGTGAGCAGTTCTTC

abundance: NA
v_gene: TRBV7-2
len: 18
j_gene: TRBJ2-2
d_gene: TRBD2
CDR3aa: CASSLRRSGGPKSGELFF
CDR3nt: TGTGCCAGCAGCCTTCGAAGGAGCGGGGGGCCCAAGAGCGGGGAGCTGTTTTTT

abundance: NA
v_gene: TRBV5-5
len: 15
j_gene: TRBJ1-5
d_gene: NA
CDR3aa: CASSLQVDSNQPQHF
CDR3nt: TGTGCCAGCAGCTTGCAGGTCGATAGCAATCAGCCCCAGCATTTT

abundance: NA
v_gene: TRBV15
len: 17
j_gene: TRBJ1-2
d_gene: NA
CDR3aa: CATSRDQVAGRNYGYTF
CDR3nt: TGTGCCACCAGCAGAGATCAGGTGGCGGGACGTAACTATGGCTACACCTTC

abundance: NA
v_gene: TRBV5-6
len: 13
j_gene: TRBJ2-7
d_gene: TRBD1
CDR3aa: CASSEGTGGEQYF
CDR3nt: TGTGCCAGCAGCGAAGGGACAGGGGGTGAGCAGTACTTC

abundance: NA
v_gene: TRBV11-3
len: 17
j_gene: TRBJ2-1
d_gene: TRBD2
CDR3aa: CASSLDRLAGGSNEQFF
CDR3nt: TGTGCCAGCAGCTTAGATCGGCTAGCGGGAGGGTCGAATGAGCAGTTCTTC

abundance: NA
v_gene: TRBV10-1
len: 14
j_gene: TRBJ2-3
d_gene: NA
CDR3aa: CASSESRKSDTQYF
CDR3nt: TGCGCCAGCAGTGAGTCGAGGAAATCAGATACGCAGTATTTT

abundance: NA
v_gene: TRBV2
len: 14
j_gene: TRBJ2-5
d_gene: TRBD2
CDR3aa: CAITGTREEETQYF
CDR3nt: TGTGCCATCACAGGGACTAGAGAGGAAGAGACCCAGTACTTC

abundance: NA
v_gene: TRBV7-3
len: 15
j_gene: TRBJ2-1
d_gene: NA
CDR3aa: CASSFTGTLGNEQFF
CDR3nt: TGTGCCAGCAGTTTCACCGGGACACTCGGCAATGAGCAGTTCTTC

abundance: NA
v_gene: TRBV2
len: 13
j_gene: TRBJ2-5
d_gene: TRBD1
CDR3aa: CASTRGLGETQYF
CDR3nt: TGTGCCAGCACGAGGGGGCTGGGGGAGACCCAGTACTTC

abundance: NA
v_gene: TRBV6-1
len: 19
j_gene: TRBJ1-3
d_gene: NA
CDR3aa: CASSEAGSPALSSGNTIYF
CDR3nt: TGTGCCAGCAGTGAAGCGGGCAGTCCCGCTTTGAGCTCTGGAAACACCATATATTTT

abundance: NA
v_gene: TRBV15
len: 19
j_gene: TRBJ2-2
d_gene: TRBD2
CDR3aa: CATSTLKGASGGNRLQLFF
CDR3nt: TGTGCCACCAGCACCTTAAAAGGGGCTAGCGGGGGGAATCGCCTCCAGCTGTTTTTT

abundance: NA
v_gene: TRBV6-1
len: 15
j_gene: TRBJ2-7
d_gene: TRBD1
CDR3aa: CASSVSQGALSEQYF
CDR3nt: TGTGCCAGCAGTGTAAGTCAGGGGGCTCTGAGCGAGCAGTACTTC

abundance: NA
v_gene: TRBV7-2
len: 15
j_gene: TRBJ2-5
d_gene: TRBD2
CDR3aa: CASSLAAGAQETQYF
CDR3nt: TGTGCCAGCAGCTTAGCAGCGGGGGCCCAAGAGACCCAGTACTTC

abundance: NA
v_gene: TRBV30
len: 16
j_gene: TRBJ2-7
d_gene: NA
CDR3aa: CAWSVTPLIASHEQYF
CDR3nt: TGTGCCTGGAGTGTAACCCCCCTTATAGCTAGTCACGAGCAGTACTTC

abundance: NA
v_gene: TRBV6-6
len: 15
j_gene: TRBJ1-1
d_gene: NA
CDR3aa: CASSYSGQGGTEAFF
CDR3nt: TGTGCCAGCAGTTACTCAGGGCAGGGCGGCACTGAAGCTTTCTTT

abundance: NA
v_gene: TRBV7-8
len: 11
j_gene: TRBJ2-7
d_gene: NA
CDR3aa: CASSKGGEQYF
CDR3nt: TGTGCCAGCAGCAAGGGGGGGGAGCAGTACTTC

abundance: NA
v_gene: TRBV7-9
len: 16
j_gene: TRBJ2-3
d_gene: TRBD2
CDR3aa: CASSPGLAGTTDTQYF
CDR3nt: TGTGCCAGCAGCCCGGGACTAGCGGGGACCACAGATACGCAGTATTTT

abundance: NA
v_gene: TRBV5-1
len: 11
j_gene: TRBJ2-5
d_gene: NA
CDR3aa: CASSEGGTQYF
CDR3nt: TGCGCCAGCAGCGAGGGCGGTACCCAGTACTTC

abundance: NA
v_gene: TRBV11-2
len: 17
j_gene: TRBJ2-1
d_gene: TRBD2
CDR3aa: CASSFSATSGSYNEQFF
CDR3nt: TGTGCCAGCAGCTTTAGTGCGACTAGCGGTTCATACAATGAGCAGTTCTTC

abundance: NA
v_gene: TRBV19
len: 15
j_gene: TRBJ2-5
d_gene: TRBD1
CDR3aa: CASSGLGTGKWTQYF
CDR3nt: TGTGCCAGTAGTGGCCTGGGGACAGGGAAGTGGACCCAGTACTTC

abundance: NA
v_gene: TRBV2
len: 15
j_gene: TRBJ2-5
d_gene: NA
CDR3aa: CASSPAGTFQETQYF
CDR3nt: TGTGCCAGCAGTCCCGCCGGTACCTTCCAAGAGACCCAGTACTTC

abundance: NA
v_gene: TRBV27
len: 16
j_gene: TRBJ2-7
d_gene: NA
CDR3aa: CASSSEGTAYSYEQYF
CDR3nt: TGTGCCAGCAGTTCGGAGGGGACAGCCTACTCCTACGAGCAGTACTTC

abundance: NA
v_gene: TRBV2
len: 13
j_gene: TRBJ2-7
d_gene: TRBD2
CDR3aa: CASKGGRVYEQYF
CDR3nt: TGTGCCAGCAAGGGCGGGAGGGTCTACGAGCAGTACTTC

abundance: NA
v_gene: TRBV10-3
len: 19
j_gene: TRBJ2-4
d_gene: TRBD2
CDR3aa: CAISESWRTSQAGGNIQYF
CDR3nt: TGTGCCATCAGTGAGTCGTGGAGGACTAGCCAAGCGGGGGGGAACATTCAGTACTTC

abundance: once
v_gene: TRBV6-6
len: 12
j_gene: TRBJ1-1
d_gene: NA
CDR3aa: CASRLSNAEAFF
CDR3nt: TGTGCCAGCAGGTTGAGTAACGCTGAAGCTTTCTTT

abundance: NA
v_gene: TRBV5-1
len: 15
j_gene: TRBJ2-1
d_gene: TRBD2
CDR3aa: CASSKTSGTYNEQFF
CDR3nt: TGCGCCAGCAGCAAGACTAGCGGAACCTACAATGAGCAGTTCTTC

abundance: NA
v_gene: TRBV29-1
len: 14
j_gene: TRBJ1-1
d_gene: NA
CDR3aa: CSVEPRTGNTEAFF
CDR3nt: TGCAGCGTTGAGCCTCGGACGGGAAACACTGAAGCTTTCTTT

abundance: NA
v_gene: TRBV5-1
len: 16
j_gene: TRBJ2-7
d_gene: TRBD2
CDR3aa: CASSPGLAGGNYEQYF
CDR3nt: TGCGCCAGCAGCCCGGGACTAGCGGGGGGAAACTACGAGCAGTACTTC

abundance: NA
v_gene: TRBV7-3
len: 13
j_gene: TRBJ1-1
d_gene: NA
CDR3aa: CASSFREGTEAFF
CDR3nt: TGTGCCAGCAGCTTCAGGGAGGGCACTGAAGCTTTCTTT

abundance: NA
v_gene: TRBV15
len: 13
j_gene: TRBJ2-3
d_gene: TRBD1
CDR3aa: CATSTDRGRGQYF
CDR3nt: TGTGCCACCAGCACAGACAGGGGGCGCGGGCAGTATTTT

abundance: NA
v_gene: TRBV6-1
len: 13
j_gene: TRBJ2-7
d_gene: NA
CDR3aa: CASSESRRDEQYF
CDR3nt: TGTGCCAGCAGTGAATCCCGGAGGGACGAGCAGTACTTC

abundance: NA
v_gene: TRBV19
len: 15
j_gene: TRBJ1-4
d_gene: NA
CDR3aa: CASSIMGTTNEKLFF
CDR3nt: TGTGCCAGTAGTATTATGGGCACCACTAATGAAAAACTGTTTTTT

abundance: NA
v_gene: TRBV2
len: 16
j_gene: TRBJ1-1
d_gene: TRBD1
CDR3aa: CASSEGETGIGTEAFF
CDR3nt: TGTGCCAGCAGTGAAGGGGAGACAGGGATCGGCACTGAAGCTTTCTTT

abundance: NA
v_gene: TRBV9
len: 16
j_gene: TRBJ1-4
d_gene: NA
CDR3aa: CASSPGQFATNEKLFF
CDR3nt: TGTGCCAGCAGCCCAGGACAGTTTGCAACTAATGAAAAACTGTTTTTT

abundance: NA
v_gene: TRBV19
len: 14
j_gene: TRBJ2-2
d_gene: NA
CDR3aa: CASSMGFNTGELFF
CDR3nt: TGTGCCAGTAGTATGGGCTTCAATACCGGGGAGCTGTTTTTT

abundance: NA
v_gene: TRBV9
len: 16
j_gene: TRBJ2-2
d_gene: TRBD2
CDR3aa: CASSVTGGRRTGELFF
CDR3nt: TGTGCCAGCAGCGTAACGGGGGGGCGGAGAACCGGGGAGCTGTTTTTT

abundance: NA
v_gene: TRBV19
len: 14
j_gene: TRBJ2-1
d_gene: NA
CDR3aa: CASSMVPSPNEQFF
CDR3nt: TGTGCCAGTAGTATGGTGCCTAGCCCCAATGAGCAGTTCTTC

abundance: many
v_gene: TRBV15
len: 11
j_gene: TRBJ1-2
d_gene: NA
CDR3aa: CATKGGRGYTF
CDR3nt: TGTGCCACCAAGGGGGGGAGGGGCTACACCTTC

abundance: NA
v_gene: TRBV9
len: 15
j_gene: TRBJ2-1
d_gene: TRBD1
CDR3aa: CASSGTGAPHGEQFF
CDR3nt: TGTGCCAGCAGCGGCACAGGGGCCCCACACGGGGAGCAGTTCTTC

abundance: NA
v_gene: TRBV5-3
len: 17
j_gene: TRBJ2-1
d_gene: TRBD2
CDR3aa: CARSYDGTSNTYNEQFF
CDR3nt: TGTGCCAGAAGCTATGATGGGACTAGCAATACCTACAATGAGCAGTTCTTC

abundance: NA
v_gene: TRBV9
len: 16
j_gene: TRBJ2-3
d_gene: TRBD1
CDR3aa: CASSPRQGAGTDTQYF
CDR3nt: TGTGCCAGCAGCCCCCGGCAGGGGGCGGGCACAGATACGCAGTATTTT

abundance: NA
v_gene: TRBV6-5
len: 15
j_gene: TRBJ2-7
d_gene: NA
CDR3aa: CASSYSQDSTYEQYF
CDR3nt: TGTGCCAGCAGTTACTCTCAGGACAGCACCTACGAGCAGTACTTC

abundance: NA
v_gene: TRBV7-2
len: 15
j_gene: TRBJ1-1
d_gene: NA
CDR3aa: CASSYGGAANTEAFF
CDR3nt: TGTGCCAGCAGCTATGGAGGGGCGGCGAACACTGAAGCTTTCTTT

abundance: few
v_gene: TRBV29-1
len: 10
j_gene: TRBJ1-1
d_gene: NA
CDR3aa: CSVGSVAAFF
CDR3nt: TGCAGCGTTGGGTCGGTTGCAGCTTTCTTT

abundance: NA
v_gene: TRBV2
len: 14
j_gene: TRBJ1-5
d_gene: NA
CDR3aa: CASSDTVIYQPQHF
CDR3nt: TGTGCCAGCAGTGATACAGTAATATATCAGCCCCAGCATTTT

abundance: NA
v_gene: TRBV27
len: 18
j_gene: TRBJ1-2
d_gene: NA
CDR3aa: CASSSQGNQEEDNYGYTF
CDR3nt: TGTGCCAGCAGTTCACAGGGTAACCAAGAGGAGGATAACTATGGCTACACCTTC

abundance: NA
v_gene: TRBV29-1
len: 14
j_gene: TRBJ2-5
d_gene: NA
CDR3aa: CSVAYGGGEETQYF
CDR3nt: TGCAGCGTTGCATACGGCGGAGGGGAAGAGACCCAGTACTTC

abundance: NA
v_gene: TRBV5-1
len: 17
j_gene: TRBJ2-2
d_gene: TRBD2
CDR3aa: CASSLSGGLTNTGELFF
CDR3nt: TGCGCCAGCAGCTTGTCGGGGGGGCTCACGAACACCGGGGAGCTGTTTTTT

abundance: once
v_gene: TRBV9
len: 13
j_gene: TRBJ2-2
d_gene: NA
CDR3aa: CASSPVYTGELFF
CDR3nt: TGTGCCAGCAGCCCAGTTTACACCGGGGAGCTGTTTTTT

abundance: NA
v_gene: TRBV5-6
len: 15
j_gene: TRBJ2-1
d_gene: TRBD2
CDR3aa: CASSLPGLASNEQFF
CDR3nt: TGTGCCAGCAGCCTCCCGGGACTAGCCTCCAATGAGCAGTTCTTC

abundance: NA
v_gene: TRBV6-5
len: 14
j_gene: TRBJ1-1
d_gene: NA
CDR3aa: CASSYAGENTEAFF
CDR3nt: TGTGCCAGCAGTTACGCAGGGGAGAACACTGAAGCTTTCTTT